This record concerns one T cell receptor beta chain sequence. Clones were sequenced by immunoSEQ multiplex PCR, and TCRdb holds only the in-frame ones, with some missing. The top ten hold around 3.6% of the sample, which has around 12,000 clones, approximately 85% seen once. V gave up 5 bases and J gave up 4 bases, with 9 bases separating them. The CDR3 length is 13 residues. Germline V gene data show CDR1 as SNHLY and CDR2 as FYNNEI. The data originate from a study of tumor-infiltrating lymphocytes in localized non-small cell lung cancer. Sequenced: uninvolved lung tissue not adjacent to the tumor. The sequence was collected from a human donor with non-small cell lung cancer. The gene calls are TRBV2 and TRBJ2-1; TRBD2 might be the D (5 bases). For the CDR3, the DNA is TGTGCCAGCAGTCCGGACTGGTACAATGAGCAGTTCTTC. Translating it yields CASSPDWYNEQFF.